This T cell receptor (beta chain) was observed in a study of blood T cell repertoires in COVID-19. About the study: Collection of acute and convalescent COVID-19 samples took place in the United States, Italy and Spain.

How the authors handled the data: Amplification with reference gene primers provided the estimates of nucleated cell counts. Assay used: immunoSEQ multiplex PCR; TCRdb lists only in-frame clones, some missing. V, J and clone size derive from that table, while D and trimming were established from the DNA sequence. Of about 400,000 clones listed, about 89% are singletons. This CDR3 is built from 15 residues. Germline loops: CDR1 SGHNT, CDR2 YYREEE (reference sequence). V lost 1 base, J lost 6 bases, and 7 bases stayed unmatched. The TCR originated in a man aged 40-50 years with acute or convalescent COVID-19. The chain couples TRBV5-4 to TRBJ2-1, with TRBD2 matching over 7 bases. Sequenced material: peripheral blood. CDR3 protein: CASSLNAGVINEQFF. In nucleotides, the CDR3 is TGTGCCAGCAGCTTGAATGCGGGGGTGATCAATGAGCAGTTCTTC.